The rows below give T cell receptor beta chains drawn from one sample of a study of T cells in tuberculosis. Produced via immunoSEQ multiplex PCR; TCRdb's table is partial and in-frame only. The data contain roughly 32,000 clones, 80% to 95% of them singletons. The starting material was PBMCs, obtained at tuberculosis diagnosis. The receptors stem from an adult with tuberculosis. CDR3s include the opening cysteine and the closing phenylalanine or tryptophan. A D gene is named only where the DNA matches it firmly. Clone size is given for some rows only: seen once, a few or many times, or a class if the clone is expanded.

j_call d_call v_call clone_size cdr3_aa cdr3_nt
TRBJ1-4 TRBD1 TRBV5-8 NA CASSPGTGITPREKLFF TGTGCCAGCAGCCCCGGGACAGGGATTACTCCGCGGGAAAAACTGTTTTTT
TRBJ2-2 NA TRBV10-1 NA CASSESSGFGAGELFF NA
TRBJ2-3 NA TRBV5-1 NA CASSSSLGAADTQYF TGCGCCAGCAGCTCCAGCTTGGGGGCCGCAGATACGCAGTATTTT
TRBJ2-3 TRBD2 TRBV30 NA CAWSPPGLAALTDTQYF TGTGCCTGGAGTCCCCCCGGACTAGCGGCTCTCACAGATACGCAGTATTTT
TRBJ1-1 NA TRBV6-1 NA CASSEGVGTWNEAFF TGTGCCAGCAGCGAAGGGGTGGGCACTTGGAATGAAGCTTTCTTT
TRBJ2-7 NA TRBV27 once CASRLAGRGEQYF TGTGCCAGCAGGTTAGCAGGTCGGGGCGAGCAGTACTTC
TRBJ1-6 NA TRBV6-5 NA CASSYKNGQSYSPLHF TGTGCCAGCAGTTACAAAAACGGACAGTCCTATTCACCCCTCCACTTT
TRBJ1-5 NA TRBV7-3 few CASSASRLSNQPQHF TGTGCCAGCAGCGCCTCTAGGCTCAGCAATCAGCCCCAGCATTTT
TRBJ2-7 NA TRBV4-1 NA CASSQDGAGNYEQYF TGCGCCAGCAGCCAAGACGGCGCAGGGAATTACGAGCAGTACTTC
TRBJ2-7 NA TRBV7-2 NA CASSLEGPRGKYF TGTGCCAGCAGCCTAGAAGGGCCCAGAGGGAAGTACTTC
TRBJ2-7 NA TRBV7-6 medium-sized CASSPTPSYEQYF TGTGCCAGCAGCCCGACACCGAGCTACGAGCAGTACTTC
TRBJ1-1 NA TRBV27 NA CASSLSAANTEAFF TGTGCCAGCAGTTTATCGGCGGCTAACACTGAAGCTTTCTTT
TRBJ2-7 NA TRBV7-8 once CASSLGIGMNEQYF TGTGCCAGCAGCTTAGGAATCGGGATGAACGAGCAGTACTTC
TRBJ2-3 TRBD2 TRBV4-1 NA CASSRTLAGPLTSTDTQYF TGCGCCAGCAGCCGAACACTAGCGGGGCCCTTAACTAGCACAGATACGCAGTATTTT
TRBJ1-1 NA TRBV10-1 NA CASSETGTPYIEAFF TGCGCCAGCAGTGAGACCGGGACACCATACATTGAAGCTTTCTTT
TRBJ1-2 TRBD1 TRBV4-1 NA CASSRPGQGFWGYTF TGCGCCAGCAGCCGACCGGGACAGGGGTTCTGGGGCTACACCTTC
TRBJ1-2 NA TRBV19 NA CASSIGAGLYGYTF TGTGCCAGTAGTATAGGGGCAGGCCTCTATGGCTACACCTTC
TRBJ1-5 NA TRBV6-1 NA CASSHNQPQHF TGTGCCAGCAGCCACAATCAGCCCCAGCATTTT
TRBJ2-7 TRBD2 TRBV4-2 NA CASSPQRGGFSYEQYF TGTGCCAGCAGCCCGCAGCGGGGGGGCTTTTCCTACGAGCAGTACTTC
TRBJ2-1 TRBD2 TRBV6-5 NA CASSIAGVYNEQFF TGTGCCAGCAGCATAGCGGGGGTGTACAATGAGCAGTTCTTC
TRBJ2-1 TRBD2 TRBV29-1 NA CSVEGLAGWGSYNEQFF TGCAGCGTTGAGGGACTAGCGGGATGGGGTTCCTACAATGAGCAGTTCTTC
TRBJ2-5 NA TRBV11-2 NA CASSLGGTETQYF TGTGCCAGCAGCTTAGGCGGTACAGAGACCCAGTACTTC
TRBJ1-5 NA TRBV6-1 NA CASSDFGLPLSNQPQHF TGTGCCAGCAGTGATTTCGGGTTACCCCTGAGCAATCAGCCCCAGCATTTT
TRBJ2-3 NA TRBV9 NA CASSVAPAATDTQYF TGTGCCAGCAGCGTAGCTCCAGCGGCCACAGATACGCAGTATTTT
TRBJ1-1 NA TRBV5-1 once CASSLVQGNTEAFF TGCGCCAGCAGCTTGGTTCAGGGGAACACTGAAGCTTTCTTT
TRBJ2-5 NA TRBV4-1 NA CASSRRGLGETQYF TGCGCCAGCAGCCGACGCGGGCTAGGGGAGACCCAGTACTTC
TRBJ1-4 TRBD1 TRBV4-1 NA CASSQDRGWKEKLFF TGCGCCAGCAGCCAAGACAGGGGGTGGAAGGAAAAACTGTTTTTT
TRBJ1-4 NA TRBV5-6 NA CASSLNEKLFF TGTGCCAGCTCCCTTAATGAAAAACTGTTTTTT
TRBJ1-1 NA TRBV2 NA CASRTANTEAFF TGTGCCAGCAGGACAGCGAACACTGAAGCTTTCTTT
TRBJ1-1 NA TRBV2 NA CASSYEHLVNTEAFF TGTGCCAGCAGTTACGAACACCTGGTGAACACTGAAGCTTTCTTT
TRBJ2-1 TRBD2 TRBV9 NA CASSPQAGGTYNEQFF TGTGCCAGCAGCCCTCAAGCGGGGGGAACCTACAATGAGCAGTTCTTC
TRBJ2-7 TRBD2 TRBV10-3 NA CAISEGTSGSYEQYF TGTGCCATCAGTGAGGGGACTAGCGGCTCCTACGAGCAGTACTTC
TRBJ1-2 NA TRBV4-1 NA CASSQESPLGGYTF TGCGCCAGCAGCCAAGAAAGTCCACTCGGTGGCTACACCTTC
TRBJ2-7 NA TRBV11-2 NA CASSSIRQSSYEQYF TGTGCCAGCAGCTCCATCCGACAGAGCTCCTACGAGCAGTACTTC
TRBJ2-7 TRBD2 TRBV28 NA CASSLSSGAFSYEQYF TGTGCCAGCAGTTTATCTAGCGGGGCCTTCTCCTACGAGCAGTACTTC
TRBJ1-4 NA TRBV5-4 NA CASSLQGFGEKLFF TGTGCCAGCAGCTTACAGGGTTTTGGGGAAAAACTGTTTTTT
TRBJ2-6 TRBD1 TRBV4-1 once CASSQAGQGRTGANVLTF TGCGCCAGCAGCCAGGCGGGACAGGGGAGGACTGGGGCCAACGTCCTGACTTTC
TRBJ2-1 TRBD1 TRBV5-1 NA CASSAAGTGANEQFF TGCGCCAGCAGCGCCGCCGGGACAGGGGCCAATGAGCAGTTCTTC
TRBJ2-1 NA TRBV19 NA CASSGDRYEQFF TGTGCCAGTAGTGGTGACAGGTATGAGCAGTTCTTC
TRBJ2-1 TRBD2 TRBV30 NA CAWGTGRLTSGSSGPQFF TGTGCCTGGGGGACGGGGAGGTTGACTAGCGGGAGCTCTGGACCGCAGTTCTTC
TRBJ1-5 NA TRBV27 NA CASRREWSQPQHF TGTGCCAGCAGAAGGGAGTGGAGTCAGCCCCAGCATTTT
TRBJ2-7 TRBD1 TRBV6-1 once CATRDRVYEQYF TGTGCCACCCGGGACAGGGTCTACGAGCAGTACTTC
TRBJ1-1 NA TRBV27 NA CASTSRGGGTEAFF TGTGCCAGCACCTCCCGAGGGGGGGGCACTGAAGCTTTCTTT
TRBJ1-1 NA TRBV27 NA CASSKLGGVLRTEAFF TGTGCCAGCAGTAAGCTGGGGGGGGTCCTACGGACTGAAGCTTTCTTT
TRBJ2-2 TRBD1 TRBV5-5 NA CASSFTGVLGELFF TGTGCCAGCAGCTTTACAGGGGTTTTGGGGGAGCTGTTTTTT